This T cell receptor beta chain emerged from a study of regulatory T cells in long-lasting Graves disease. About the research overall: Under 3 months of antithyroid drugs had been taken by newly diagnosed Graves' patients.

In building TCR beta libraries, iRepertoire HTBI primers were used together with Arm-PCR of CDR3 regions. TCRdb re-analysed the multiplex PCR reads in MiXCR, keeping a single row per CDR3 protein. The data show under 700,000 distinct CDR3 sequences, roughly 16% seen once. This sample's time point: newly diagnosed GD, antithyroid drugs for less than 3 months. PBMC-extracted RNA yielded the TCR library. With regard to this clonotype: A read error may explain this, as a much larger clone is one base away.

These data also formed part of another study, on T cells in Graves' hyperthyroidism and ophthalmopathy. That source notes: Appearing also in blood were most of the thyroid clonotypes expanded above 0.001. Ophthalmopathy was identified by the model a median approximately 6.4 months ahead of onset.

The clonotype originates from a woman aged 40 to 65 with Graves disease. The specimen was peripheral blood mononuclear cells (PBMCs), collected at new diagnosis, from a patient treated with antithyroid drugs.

The chain's CDR3 is CANSFSANTEAFF. The DNA of the CDR3 is TGTGCCAACAGTTTCTCGGCGAACACTGAAGCTTTCTTT. The chain uses TRBV28 and TRBJ1-1; D unclear. Germline CDR1 is MDHEN and CDR2 is SYDVKM. This CDR3 comprises 13 residues. The entire variable domain, with the rest obtained from reference TRBV28 and TRBJ1-1, is as follows: DVKVTQSSRYLVKRTGEKVFLECVQDMDHENMFWYRQDPGLGLRLIYFSYDVKMKEKGDIPEGYSVSREKKERFSLILESASTNQTSMYLCANSFSANTEAFFGQGTRLTVV.